One T cell receptor beta chain is described in this entry. The antigen is unknown. This specimen comes from a study of cytomegalovirus exposure and HLA in healthy donors. Researchers ran the PCR with 60 Vbeta and 13 Jbeta primers. Clones were read by immunoSEQ multiplex PCR, and TCRdb kept only the in-frame ones, dropping some. The table records some 150,000 clones, approximately 80% of them present only once. Points from the study as a whole: The investigators catalogued 150 to 200 TCR beta chains as cytomegalovirus-associated. The majority of TCR sequences were rare, yet some public TCRs appeared in many donors.

The CDR3 runs to 13 residues. V was clipped by 6 bases and J by 7 bases, with 13 bases between them. Germline V CDR1 and CDR2: MNHEY, SMNVEV (reference sequence). Samples came from healthy bone marrow donors. The TCR comes from a man aged 25-45 years in good health and CMV-seropositive. Sequenced material: PBMCs. The V gene is TRBV27, the J gene TRBJ2-1, with a possible D match to TRBD2 (5 bases). CDR3 protein: CASRSGERNEQFF. The DNA of the CDR3 is TGTGCCAGCAGGTCCGGGGAGCGGAATGAGCAGTTCTTC.